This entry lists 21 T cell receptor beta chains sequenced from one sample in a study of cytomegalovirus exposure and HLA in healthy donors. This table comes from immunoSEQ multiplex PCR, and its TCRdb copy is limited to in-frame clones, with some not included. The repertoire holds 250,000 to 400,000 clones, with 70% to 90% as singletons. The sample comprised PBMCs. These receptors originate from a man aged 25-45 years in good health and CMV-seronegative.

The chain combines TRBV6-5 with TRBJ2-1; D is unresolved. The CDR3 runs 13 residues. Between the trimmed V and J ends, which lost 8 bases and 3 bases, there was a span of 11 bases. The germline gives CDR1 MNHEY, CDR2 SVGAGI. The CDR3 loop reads CASGDRHYNEQFF. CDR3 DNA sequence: TGTGCCAGCGGAGACCGTCACTACAATGAGCAGTTCTTC.

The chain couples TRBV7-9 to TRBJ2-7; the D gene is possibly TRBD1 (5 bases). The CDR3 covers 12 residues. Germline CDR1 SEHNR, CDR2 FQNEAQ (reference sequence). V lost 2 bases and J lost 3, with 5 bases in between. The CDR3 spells CASSLRGYEQYF. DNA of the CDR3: TGTGCCAGCAGCTTAAGGGGCTACGAGCAGTACTTC.

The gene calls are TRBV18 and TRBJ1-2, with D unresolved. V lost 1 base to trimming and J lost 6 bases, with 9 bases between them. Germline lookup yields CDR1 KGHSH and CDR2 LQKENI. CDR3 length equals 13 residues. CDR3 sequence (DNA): TGTGCCAGCTCACCACAAACGGGGAATGGCTACACCTTC. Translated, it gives CASSPQTGNGYTF.

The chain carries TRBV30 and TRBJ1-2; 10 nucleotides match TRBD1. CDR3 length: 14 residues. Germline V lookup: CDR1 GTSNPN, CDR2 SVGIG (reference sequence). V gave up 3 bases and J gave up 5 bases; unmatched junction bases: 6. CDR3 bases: TGTGCCTGGAGGGAGACAGGGGGCGTTTATGGCTACACCTTC. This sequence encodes CAWRETGGVYGYTF.

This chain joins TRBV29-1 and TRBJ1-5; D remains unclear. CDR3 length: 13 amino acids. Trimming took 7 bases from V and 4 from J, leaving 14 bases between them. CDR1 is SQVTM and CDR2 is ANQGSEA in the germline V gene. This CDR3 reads CSASLGGNQPQHF. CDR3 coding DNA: TGCAGCGCCTCACTGGGAGGGAATCAGCCCCAGCATTTT. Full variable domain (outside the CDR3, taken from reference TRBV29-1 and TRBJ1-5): SAVISQKPSRDICQRGTSLTIQCQVDSQVTMMFWYRQQPGQSLTLIATANQGSEATYESGFVIDKFPISRPNLTFSTLTVSNMSPEDSSIYLCSASLGGNQPQHFGDGTRLSIL.

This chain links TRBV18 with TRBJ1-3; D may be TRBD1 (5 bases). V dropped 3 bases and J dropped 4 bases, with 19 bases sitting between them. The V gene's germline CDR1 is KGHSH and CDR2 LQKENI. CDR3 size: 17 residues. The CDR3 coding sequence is TGTGCCAGCTCACCGGGGCAGGGCATTTTATCCGGAAACACCATATATTTT. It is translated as CASSPGQGILSGNTIYF.

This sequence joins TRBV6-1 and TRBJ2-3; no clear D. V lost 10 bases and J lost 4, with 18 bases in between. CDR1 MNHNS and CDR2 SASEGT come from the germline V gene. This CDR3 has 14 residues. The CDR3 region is CATARSLPPDTQYF. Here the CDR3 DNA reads TGTGCCACCGCACGGTCCCTACCCCCAGATACGCAGTATTTT.

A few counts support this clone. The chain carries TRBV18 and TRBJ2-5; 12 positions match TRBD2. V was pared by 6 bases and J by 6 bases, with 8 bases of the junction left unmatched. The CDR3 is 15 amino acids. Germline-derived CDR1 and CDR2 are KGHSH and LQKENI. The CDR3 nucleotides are TGTGCCAGCTCCCCTAGCGGGGGGGCGAAGAAGACCCAGTACTTC. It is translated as CASSPSGGAKKTQYF.

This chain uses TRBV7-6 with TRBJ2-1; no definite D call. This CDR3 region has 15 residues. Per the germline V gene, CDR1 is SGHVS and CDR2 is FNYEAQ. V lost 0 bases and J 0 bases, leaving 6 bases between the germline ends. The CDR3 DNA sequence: TGTGCCAGCAGCTTAGCAACGAGCTCCTACAATGAGCAGTTCTTC. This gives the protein CASSLATSSYNEQFF.

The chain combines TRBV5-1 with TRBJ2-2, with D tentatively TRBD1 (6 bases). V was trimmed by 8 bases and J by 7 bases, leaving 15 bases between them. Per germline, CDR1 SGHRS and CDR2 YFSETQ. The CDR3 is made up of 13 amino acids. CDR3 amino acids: CASHRDVDGELFF. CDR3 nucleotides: TGCGCCAGTCACAGGGATGTGGACGGGGAGCTGTTTTTT.

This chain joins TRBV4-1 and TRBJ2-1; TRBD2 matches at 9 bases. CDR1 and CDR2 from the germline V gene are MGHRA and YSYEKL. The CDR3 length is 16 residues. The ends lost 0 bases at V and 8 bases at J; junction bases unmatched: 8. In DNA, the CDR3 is TGCGCCAGCAGCCAAGATGACGCGGGGGGGCCCTATGAGCAGTTCTTC. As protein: CASSQDDAGGPYEQFF.

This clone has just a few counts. Here the CDR3 reads CASIRDTQETQYF. The DNA of the CDR3 is TGTGCCAGCATTAGGGACACCCAAGAGACCCAGTACTTC. This rearrangement joins TRBV6-4 to TRBJ2-5; a possible D gene is TRBD1 (6 bases). The V gene lost 7 bases and the J gene lost 1 base, with 10 bases spanning the gap. CDR1 is MRHNA and CDR2 is SNTAGT in the germline V gene. The CDR3 extends over 13 amino acids.

CDR3 nucleotides: TGTGCCAGCAGCCAAGAACAGGCCTATCAGCCCCAGCATTTT. The encoded protein is CASSQEQAYQPQHF. This chain links TRBV4-2 with TRBJ1-5; D is perhaps TRBD1 (5 bases). CDR1 and CDR2 (germline): LGHNA, YNFKEQ. The CDR3 has 14 amino acids. V was clipped by 0 bases and J by 5 bases, with 8 bases between them.

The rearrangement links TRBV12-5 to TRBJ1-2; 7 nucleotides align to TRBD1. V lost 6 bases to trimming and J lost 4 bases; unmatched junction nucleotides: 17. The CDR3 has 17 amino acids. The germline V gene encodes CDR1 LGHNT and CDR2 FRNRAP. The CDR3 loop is CASGLPSGTADSYGYTF. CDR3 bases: TGTGCTAGTGGCCTCCCCTCCGGGACAGCAGACTCCTATGGCTACACCTTC.

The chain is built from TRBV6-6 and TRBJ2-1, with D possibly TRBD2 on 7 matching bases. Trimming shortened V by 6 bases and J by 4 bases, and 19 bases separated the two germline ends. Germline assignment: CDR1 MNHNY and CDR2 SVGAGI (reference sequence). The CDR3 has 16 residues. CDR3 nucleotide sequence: TGTGCCAGCAGCCGTGCGGAGGGGGGGCTTTACAATGAGCAGTTCTTC. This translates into CASSRAEGGLYNEQFF.

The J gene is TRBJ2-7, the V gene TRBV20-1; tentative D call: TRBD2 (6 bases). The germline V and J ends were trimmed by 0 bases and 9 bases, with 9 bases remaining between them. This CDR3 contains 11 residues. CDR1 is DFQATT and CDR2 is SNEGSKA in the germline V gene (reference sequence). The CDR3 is CSARDGRGQYF. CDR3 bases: TGCAGTGCTAGAGATGGGCGGGGGCAGTACTTC.

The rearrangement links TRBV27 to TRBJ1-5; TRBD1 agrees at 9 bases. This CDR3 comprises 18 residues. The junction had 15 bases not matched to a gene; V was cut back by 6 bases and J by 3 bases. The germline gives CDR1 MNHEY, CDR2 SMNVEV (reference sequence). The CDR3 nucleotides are TGTGCCAGCAGACCTCTCGGTCCGGGACAGGGTTACAATCAGCCCCAGCATTTT. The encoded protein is CASRPLGPGQGYNQPQHF.

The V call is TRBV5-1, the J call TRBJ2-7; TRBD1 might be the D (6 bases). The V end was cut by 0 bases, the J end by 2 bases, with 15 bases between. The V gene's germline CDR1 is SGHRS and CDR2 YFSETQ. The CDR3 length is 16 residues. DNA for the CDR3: TGCGCCAGCAGCTTGGCCTCACAGGGTCTTGCCTACGAGCAGTACTTC. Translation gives CASSLASQGLAYEQYF. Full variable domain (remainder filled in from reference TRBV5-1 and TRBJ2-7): KAGVTQTPRYLIKTRGQQVTLSCSPISGHRSVSWYQQTPGQGLQFLFEYFSETQRNKGNFPGRFSGRQFSNSRSEMNVSTLELGDSALYLCASSLASQGLAYEQYFGPGTRLTVT.

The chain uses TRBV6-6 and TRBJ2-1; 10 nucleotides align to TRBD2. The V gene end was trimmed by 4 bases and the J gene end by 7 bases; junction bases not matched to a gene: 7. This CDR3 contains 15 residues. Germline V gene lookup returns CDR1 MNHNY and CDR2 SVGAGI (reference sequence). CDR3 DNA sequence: TGTGCCAGCAGTTTAAGCGGGGGGGCAGTGAATGAGCAGTTCTTC. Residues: CASSLSGGAVNEQFF.

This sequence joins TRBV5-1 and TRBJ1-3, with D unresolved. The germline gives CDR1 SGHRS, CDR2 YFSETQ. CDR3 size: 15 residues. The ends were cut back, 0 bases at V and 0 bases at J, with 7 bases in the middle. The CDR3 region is CASSLGRYSGNTIYF. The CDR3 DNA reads TGCGCCAGCAGCTTGGGCCGCTACTCTGGAAACACCATATATTTT.

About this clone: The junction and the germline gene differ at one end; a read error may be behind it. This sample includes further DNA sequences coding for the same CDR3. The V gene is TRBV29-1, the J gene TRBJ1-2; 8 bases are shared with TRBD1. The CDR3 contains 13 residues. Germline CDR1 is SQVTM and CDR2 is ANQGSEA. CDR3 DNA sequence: TGTAGCGTGGCTACAGGGGGAAAGTATGGCTACACCTTC. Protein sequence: CSVATGGKYGYTF.